This is a list of T cell receptor beta chains from one sample in a study of cytomegalovirus exposure and HLA in healthy donors. Data came from immunoSEQ multiplex PCR; TCRdb stores just in-frame clones and leaves some out. The sample includes 100,000 or so clones, about 70% of them seen just once. The material sequenced was PBMCs. The receptors shown here come from a man aged 30 to 45 in good health and CMV-seronegative. CDR3s include the opening cysteine and the closing phenylalanine or tryptophan. A D gene is named only where the DNA matches it firmly. Clone size, where shown, is once, few, many, or a class for clones that have expanded.

J gene,V gene,clone size,D gene,CDR3 DNA,CDR3 protein
TRBJ2-7,TRBV7-2,NA,NA,TGTGCCAGCAGCCCAGAGGCGGGTCTCTACGAGCAGTACTTC,CASSPEAGLYEQYF
TRBJ1-2,TRBV18,few,NA,TGTGCCAGCTCATCCCAACAAGACAGCTATACCTATGGCTACACCTTC,CASSSQQDSYTYGYTF
TRBJ2-3,TRBV5-4,NA,TRBD2,TGTGCCAGCAGCCCTGGGACTAGCGGAATGAGGACTAGCACAGATACGCAGTATTTT,CASSPGTSGMRTSTDTQYF
TRBJ1-3,TRBV6-1,NA,TRBD1,TGTGCCAGCAGGGACAGGGGGACTGGAAACACCATATATTTT,CASRDRGTGNTIYF
TRBJ1-2,TRBV6-5,NA,NA,TGTGCCAGCAGTTACTCTGGGGGAGGTTTAGGCTATGGCTACACCTTC,CASSYSGGGLGYGYTF
TRBJ2-7,TRBV28,NA,TRBD2,TGTGCCAGCAGTGCCCCCGGGACGGGAGGCGAGCAGTACTTC,CASSAPGTGGEQYF
TRBJ1-4,TRBV27,once,NA,TGTGCCAGCAGTTCCCACGGGGGAAGTAATGAAAAACTGTTTTTT,CASSSHGGSNEKLFF
TRBJ2-7,TRBV10-3,NA,TRBD1,TGTGCCACGTCCGGGACAGGGGTCCACGAGCAGTACTTC,CATSGTGVHEQYF
TRBJ2-3,TRBV28,NA,TRBD1,TGTGCCAGCAGGGCGACAGGGTTAGATACGCAGTATTTT,CASRATGLDTQYF
TRBJ2-7,TRBV30,NA,NA,TGTGCCTGGAGAAGAGGGTCGGTCTACGAGCAGTACTTC,CAWRRGSVYEQYF
TRBJ1-2,TRBV30,NA,TRBD1,TGTGCCTGGAGGAAGTGGGGAACGGGACAGGGAGGTGGCTACACCTTC,CAWRKWGTGQGGGYTF
TRBJ2-7,TRBV25-1,NA,NA,TGTGCCAGCAGTCCAGGGGACCCTGGATACTACGAGCAGTACTTC,CASSPGDPGYYEQYF
TRBJ2-7,TRBV5-1,NA,NA,TGCGCCAGCAGCCCCAAACTAGGGCGATCTTACGAGCAGTACTTC,CASSPKLGRSYEQYF
TRBJ2-7,TRBV6-5,few,NA,TGTGCCAGCAGTTACGATGGAGGTGAAGAGCAGTACTTC,CASSYDGGEEQYF
TRBJ2-1,TRBV7-3,NA,TRBD2,TGTGCCAGCAGCTTACAACTAGTGGGAGGGGATGAGCAGTTCTTC,CASSLQLVGGDEQFF
TRBJ2-1,TRBV6-1,NA,TRBD2,TGTGCCAGCAGAGAAACTAGCGGGAGGTACAATGAGCAGTTCTTC,CASRETSGRYNEQFF
TRBJ2-6,TRBV28,NA,NA,TGTGCCAGCAGGAACAGGGCAAGCTCTGGGGCCAACGTCCTGACTTTC,CASRNRASSGANVLTF
TRBJ2-7,TRBV5-4,once,NA,TGTGCCAGCAATCCCTTCGGGGTCTACGAGCAGTACTTC,CASNPFGVYEQYF
TRBJ1-4,TRBV18,few,TRBD1,TGTGCCAGCTCACCACTTAGGGGGCTGGATGAAAAACTGTTTTTT,CASSPLRGLDEKLFF
TRBJ1-2,TRBV2,NA,NA,TGTGCCAGCAGTGAAGGAGAAGTTGGCTACACCTTC,CASSEGEVGYTF
TRBJ2-1,TRBV11-2,NA,TRBD2,TGTGCCAGCAGCTTAGATCAGAGGTCACTAGCGGCTTACTACAATGAGCAGTTCTTC,CASSLDQRSLAAYYNEQFF
TRBJ1-1,TRBV2,NA,NA,TGTGCCAGCAGTGCTCGGAGGGATTTGAACACTGAAGCTTTCTTT,CASSARRDLNTEAFF
TRBJ2-1,TRBV25-1,NA,TRBD2,TGTGCCAGCAGCGAGATTAGCGGGAGAATTTACAATGAGCAGTTCTTC,CASSEISGRIYNEQFF
TRBJ2-5,TRBV30,NA,NA,TGTGCCTGGACAGATCAGGGTATATACCAAGAGACCCAGTACTTC,CAWTDQGIYQETQYF
TRBJ2-7,TRBV5-1,NA,NA,TGCGCCAGCAGCTTGATCTCGGGAACTCGATCGGGGGAGCAGTACTTC,CASSLISGTRSGEQYF
TRBJ2-6,TRBV7-2,NA,TRBD1,TGTGCCAGCAGCTTACAGGGGGCCCTGATAGCCAACGTCCTGACTTTC,CASSLQGALIANVLTF
TRBJ2-7,TRBV27,NA,NA,TGTGCCAGCAAACCGGACAGAATACACTACGAGCAGTACTTC,CASKPDRIHYEQYF
TRBJ2-1,TRBV7-8,NA,TRBD2,TGTGCCAGCAGGCTCGACAAGGGCGGGAGATCCTACAATGAGCAGTTCTTC,CASRLDKGGRSYNEQFF
TRBJ2-5,TRBV2,NA,TRBD1,TGTGCCAGCAGTGGACAGGGAAGAGAGACCCAGTACTTC,CASSGQGRETQYF
TRBJ1-2,TRBV28,NA,TRBD1,TGTGCCACTCGGGACAGGGGTGCCCCTAACTATGGCTACACCTTC,CATRDRGAPNYGYTF
TRBJ1-1,TRBV19,NA,TRBD1,TGTGCCAGTAGTCCGTGGGGACAGGGCGGTACTGAAGCTTTCTTT,CASSPWGQGGTEAFF
TRBJ2-3,TRBV9,once,TRBD2,TGTGCCAGCAGCGTAGCTAGCGGGAGGACAGATACGCAGTATTTT,CASSVASGRTDTQYF
TRBJ2-1,TRBV4-3,once,TRBD2,TGCGCCAGCAGCCACCGCCCGGGACTAGCGGGGGCATACAATGAGCAGTTCTTC,CASSHRPGLAGAYNEQFF
TRBJ2-7,TRBV7-3,NA,TRBD2,TGTGCCAGCAGCTTAGCGGGAGATAGCGAGCAGTACTTC,CASSLAGDSEQYF
TRBJ2-3,TRBV7-2,NA,NA,TGTGCCAGCAGCTTATACTTCGCGAGCACAGATACGCAGTATTTT,CASSLYFASTDTQYF
TRBJ2-1,TRBV7-9,NA,NA,TGTGCCAGCAGAAAAACCGGGAGCTCCTACAATGAGCAGTTCTTC,CASRKTGSSYNEQFF
TRBJ1-1,TRBV2,NA,NA,TGTGCCAGCAGTGAGCGTCAGGGGTACACTGAAGCTTTCTTT,CASSERQGYTEAFF
TRBJ1-2,TRBV9,few,NA,TGTGCCAGCAGCGTAGAAGACGACAGCTATGGCTACACCTTC,CASSVEDDSYGYTF
TRBJ2-1,TRBV5-1,NA,NA,TGCGCCAGCAGCTTGGTGGCAGGGGCGTATGAGCAGTTCTTC,CASSLVAGAYEQFF
TRBJ2-7,TRBV5-6,few,TRBD1,TGTGCCAGCAATGTAGTAGACAGGGATTCCCACGAGCAGTACTTC,CASNVVDRDSHEQYF
TRBJ1-3,TRBV28,NA,NA,TGTGCCAGCAGTCTATCGCAGGCCCTCTCTGGAAACACCATATATTTT,CASSLSQALSGNTIYF
TRBJ2-1,TRBV9,few,TRBD2,TGTGCCAGCACCGACGGGACTAGCGGGATAAACTCCTACAATGAGCAGTTCTTC,CASTDGTSGINSYNEQFF
TRBJ2-1,TRBV10-3,NA,TRBD2,TGTGCCATCAGTGAGGGACTAGCGGGTGGGAGCTCCTACAATGAGCAGTTCTTC,CAISEGLAGGSSYNEQFF
TRBJ2-7,TRBV2,NA,TRBD2,TGTGCCAGCAAATTCCAGCGGGAGTACATCTACGAGCAGTACTTC,CASKFQREYIYEQYF
TRBJ2-7,TRBV11-2,NA,TRBD2,TGTGCCAGCAGCTCACTCTTAGGGCTAGCGGGAGGGCCCTACGAGCAGTACTTC,CASSSLLGLAGGPYEQYF
TRBJ2-2,TRBV7-6,NA,TRBD1,TGTGCCAGCAGCCATCGGACAGGACCGAACACCGGGGAGCTGTTTTTT,CASSHRTGPNTGELFF
TRBJ2-2,TRBV19,NA,NA,TGTGCCAGTAGTATAGTCACTAGCCCCGGGGAGCTGTTTTTT,CASSIVTSPGELFF
TRBJ1-2,TRBV6-1,NA,NA,TGTGCCAGCAGTAGAGGAGTATGGGGCTACACCTTC,CASSRGVWGYTF
TRBJ1-1,TRBV12-1,NA,NA,TGTGCCAGCCTGGGGGGCGGAGGGAGGGCCCACACTGAAGCTTTCTTT,CASLGGGGRAHTEAFF
TRBJ2-3,TRBV29-1,NA,TRBD2,TGCAGCGCTCAGACTAGCGGGAATTCAGATACGCAGTATTTT,CSAQTSGNSDTQYF